Described below is a single T cell receptor (beta chain) sequence and its context. The antigen is not known. The data were taken from a study of blood T cells in healthy people across ages. Looking at the study overall: Template switching recovered approximately one barcoded beta molecule for every two T cells. Study-level results: Long-lived and aged donors differed, with more naive CD4+ cells and higher diversity in the long-lived. PBMCs that were unsorted prevented a conclusive naive versus antigen-experienced comparison.

A second 7 to 11 cycle PCR used barcoded and J-beta primers. With 12 random nucleotides, a template-switch adaptor tagged each individual cDNA molecule. TCRdb recomputed calls from the 5' RACE reads with MiXCR, one row per CDR3 protein. The sample has about 1.1 million distinct CDR3 sequences; under 40% are singletons. The origin of this receptor is a man between 18 and 35 years old in good health. The source material was blood.

The CDR3 bases are TGTGCCAGCAGCCCGACTTCGGGACTAACCTCCTATGGCTACACCTTC. Its protein is CASSPTSGLTSYGYTF. The chain carries TRBV7-6 and TRBJ1-2, with D maybe TRBD1 (5 bases). The CDR3 is 16 residues long. Germline lookup yields CDR1 SGHVS and CDR2 FNYEAQ. V was trimmed by 5 bases and J by 4 bases, leaving 20 bases between them.